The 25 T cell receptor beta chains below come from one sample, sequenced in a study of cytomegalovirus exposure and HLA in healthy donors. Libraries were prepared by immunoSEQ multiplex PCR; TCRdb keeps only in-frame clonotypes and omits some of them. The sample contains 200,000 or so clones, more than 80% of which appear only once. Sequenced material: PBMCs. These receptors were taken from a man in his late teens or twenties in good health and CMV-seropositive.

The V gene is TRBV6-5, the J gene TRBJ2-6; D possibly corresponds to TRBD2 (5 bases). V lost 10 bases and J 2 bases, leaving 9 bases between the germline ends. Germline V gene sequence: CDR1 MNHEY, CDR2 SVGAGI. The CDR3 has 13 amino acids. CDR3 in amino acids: CATWGAGANVLTF. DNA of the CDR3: TGTGCCACCTGGGGAGCTGGGGCCAACGTCCTGACTTTC.

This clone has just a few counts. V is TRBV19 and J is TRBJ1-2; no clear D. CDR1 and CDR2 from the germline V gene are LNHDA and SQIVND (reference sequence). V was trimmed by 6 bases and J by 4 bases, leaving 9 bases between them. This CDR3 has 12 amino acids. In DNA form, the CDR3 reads TGTGCCAGTAGCCCGGCGGGCTATGGCTACACCTTC. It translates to CASSPAGYGYTF.

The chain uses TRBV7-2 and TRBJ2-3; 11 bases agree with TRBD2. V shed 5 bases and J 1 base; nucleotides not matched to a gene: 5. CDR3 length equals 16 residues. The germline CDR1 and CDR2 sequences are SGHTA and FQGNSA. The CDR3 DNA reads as TGTGCCAGCAGCCTACTAGCGGGAGCGGGCACAGATACGCAGTATTTT. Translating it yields CASSLLAGAGTDTQYF.

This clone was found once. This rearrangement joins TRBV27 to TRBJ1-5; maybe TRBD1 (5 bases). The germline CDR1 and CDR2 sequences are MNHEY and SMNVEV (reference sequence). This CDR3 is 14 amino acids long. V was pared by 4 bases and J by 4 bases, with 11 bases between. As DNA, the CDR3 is TGTGCCAGCAGTTATAGGGGTATAAATCAGCCCCAGCATTTT. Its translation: CASSYRGINQPQHF.

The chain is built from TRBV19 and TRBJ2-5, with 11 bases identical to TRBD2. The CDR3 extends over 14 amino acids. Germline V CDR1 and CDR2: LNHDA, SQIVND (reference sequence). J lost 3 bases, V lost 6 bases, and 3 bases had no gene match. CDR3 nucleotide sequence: TGTGCCAGTAGGAAACTAGCGGGAGAAGAGACCCAGTACTTC. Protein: CASRKLAGEETQYF. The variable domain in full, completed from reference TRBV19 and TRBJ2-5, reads DGGITQSPKYLFRKEGQNVTLSCEQNLNHDAMYWYRQDPGQGLRLIYYSQIVNDFQKGDIAEGYSVSREKKESFPLTVTSAQKNPTAFYLCASRKLAGEETQYFGPGTRLLVL.

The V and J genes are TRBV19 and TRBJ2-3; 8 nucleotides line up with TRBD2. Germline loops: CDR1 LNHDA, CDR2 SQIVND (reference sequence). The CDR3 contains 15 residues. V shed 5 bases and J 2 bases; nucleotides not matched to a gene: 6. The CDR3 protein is CASSWGLGHTDTQYF. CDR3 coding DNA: TGTGCCAGTAGTTGGGGACTAGGGCACACAGATACGCAGTATTTT.

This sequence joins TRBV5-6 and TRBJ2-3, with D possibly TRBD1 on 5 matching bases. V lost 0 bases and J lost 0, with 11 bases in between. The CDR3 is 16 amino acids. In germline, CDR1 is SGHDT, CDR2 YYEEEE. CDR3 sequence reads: CASSLGTSTSTDTQYF. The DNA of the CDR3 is TGTGCCAGCAGCTTGGGGACAAGTACTAGCACAGATACGCAGTATTTT.

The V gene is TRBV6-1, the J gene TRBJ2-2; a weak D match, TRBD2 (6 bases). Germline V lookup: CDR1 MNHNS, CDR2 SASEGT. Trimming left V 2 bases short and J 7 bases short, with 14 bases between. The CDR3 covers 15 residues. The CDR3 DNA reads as TGTGCCAGCAGTGAACGCCTAATCGGGAGCGGGGAGCTGTTTTTT. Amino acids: CASSERLIGSGELFF.

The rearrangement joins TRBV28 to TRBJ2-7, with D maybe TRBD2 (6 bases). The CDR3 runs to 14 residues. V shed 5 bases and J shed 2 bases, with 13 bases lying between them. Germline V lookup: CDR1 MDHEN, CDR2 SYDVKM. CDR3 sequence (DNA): TGTGCCAGCAGTCCCCCCGGAGGGGCCTACGAGCAGTACTTC. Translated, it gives CASSPPGGAYEQYF.

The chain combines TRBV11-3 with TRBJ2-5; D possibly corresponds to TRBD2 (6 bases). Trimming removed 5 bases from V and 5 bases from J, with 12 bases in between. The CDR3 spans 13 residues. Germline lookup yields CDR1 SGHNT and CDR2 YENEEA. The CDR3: CASSPGASETQYF. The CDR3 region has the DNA TGTGCCAGCAGCCCGGGAGCCTCGGAGACCCAGTACTTC. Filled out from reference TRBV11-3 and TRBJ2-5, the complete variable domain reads EAGVVQSPRYKIIEKKQPVAFWCNPISGHNTLYWYLQNLGQGPELLIRYENEEAVDDSQLPKDRFSAERLKGVDSTLKIQPAELGDSAVYLCASSPGASETQYFGPGTRLLVL.

The CDR3 sequence: CASRRSGANVLTF. The CDR3 bases are TGTGCCAGCAGGCGATCGGGGGCCAACGTCCTGACTTTC. J is TRBJ2-6 and V is TRBV28, with unresolved D. Germline CDR1 is MDHEN and CDR2 is SYDVKM. V lost 6 bases to trimming and J lost 4 bases, with 7 bases between them. The CDR3 covers 13 residues.

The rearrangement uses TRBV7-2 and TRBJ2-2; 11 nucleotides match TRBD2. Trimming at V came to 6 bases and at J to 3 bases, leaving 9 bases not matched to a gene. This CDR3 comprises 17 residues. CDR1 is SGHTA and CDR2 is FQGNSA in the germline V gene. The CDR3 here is CASSSDLAGGYTGELFF. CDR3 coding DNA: TGTGCCAGCAGTTCAGACCTAGCGGGAGGATACACCGGGGAGCTGTTTTTT.

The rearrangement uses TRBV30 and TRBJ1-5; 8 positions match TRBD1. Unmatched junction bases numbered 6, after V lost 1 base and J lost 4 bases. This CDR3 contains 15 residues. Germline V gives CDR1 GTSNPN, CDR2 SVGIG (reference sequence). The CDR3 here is CAWSERDRNNQPQHF. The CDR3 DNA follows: TGTGCCTGGAGTGAAAGGGACAGGAATAATCAGCCCCAGCATTTT.

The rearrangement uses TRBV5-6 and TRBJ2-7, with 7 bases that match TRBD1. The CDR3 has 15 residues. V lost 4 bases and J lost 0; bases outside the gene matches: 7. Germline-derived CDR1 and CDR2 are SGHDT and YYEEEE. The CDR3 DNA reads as TGTGCCAGCAGCGTCCGGGACAGCAGCTCCTACGAGCAGTACTTC. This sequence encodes CASSVRDSSSYEQYF.

The DNA of the CDR3 is TGTGCCAGCTTCAGGGAAGGGGCCAACGTCCTGACTTTC. As protein: CASFREGANVLTF. The chain links TRBV25-1 to TRBJ2-6, with a weak D call TRBD1 (5 bases). Germline loops: CDR1 MGHDK, CDR2 SYGVNS. The CDR3 length is 13 residues. The germline V and J ends were trimmed by 8 bases and 4 bases, with 9 bases remaining between them.

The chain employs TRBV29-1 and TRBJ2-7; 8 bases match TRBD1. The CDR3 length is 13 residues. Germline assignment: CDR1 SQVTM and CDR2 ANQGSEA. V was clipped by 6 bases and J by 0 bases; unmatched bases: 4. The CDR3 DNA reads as TGCAGCGTCCGGGACAGGTTCTCCTACGAGCAGTACTTC. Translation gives CSVRDRFSYEQYF.

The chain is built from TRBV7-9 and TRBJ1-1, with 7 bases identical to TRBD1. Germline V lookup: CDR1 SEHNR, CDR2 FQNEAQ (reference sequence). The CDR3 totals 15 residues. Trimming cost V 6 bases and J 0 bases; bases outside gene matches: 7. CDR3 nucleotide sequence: TGTGCCAGCAGTCCCCGGGACAGACTGAACACTGAAGCTTTCTTT. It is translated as CASSPRDRLNTEAFF.

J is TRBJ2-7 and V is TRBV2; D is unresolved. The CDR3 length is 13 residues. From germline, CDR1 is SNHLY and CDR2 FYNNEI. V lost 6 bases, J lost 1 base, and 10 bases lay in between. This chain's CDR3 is CASRQTPSYEQYF. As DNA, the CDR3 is TGTGCCAGCAGACAAACACCATCCTACGAGCAGTACTTC.

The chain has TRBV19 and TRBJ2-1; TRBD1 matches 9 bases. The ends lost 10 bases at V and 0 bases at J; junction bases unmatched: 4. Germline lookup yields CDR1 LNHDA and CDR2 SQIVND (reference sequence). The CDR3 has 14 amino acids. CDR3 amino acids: CATGTGSSYNEQFF. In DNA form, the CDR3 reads TGTGCCACAGGGACAGGGAGCTCCTACAATGAGCAGTTCTTC.

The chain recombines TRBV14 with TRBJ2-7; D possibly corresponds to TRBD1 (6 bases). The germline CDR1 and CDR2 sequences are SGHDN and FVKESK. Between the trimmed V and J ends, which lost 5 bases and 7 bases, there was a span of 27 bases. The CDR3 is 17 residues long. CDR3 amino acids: CASSDIPQGTYGMEQYF. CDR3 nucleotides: TGTGCCAGCAGCGACATCCCCCAGGGGACGTACGGTATGGAGCAGTACTTC.

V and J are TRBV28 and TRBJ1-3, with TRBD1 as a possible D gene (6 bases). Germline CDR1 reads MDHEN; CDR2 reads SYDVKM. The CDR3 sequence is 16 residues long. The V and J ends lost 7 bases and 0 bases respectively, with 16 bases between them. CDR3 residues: CASKRGGALSGNTIYF. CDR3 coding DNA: TGTGCCAGCAAACGAGGGGGAGCCCTCTCTGGAAACACCATATATTTT.

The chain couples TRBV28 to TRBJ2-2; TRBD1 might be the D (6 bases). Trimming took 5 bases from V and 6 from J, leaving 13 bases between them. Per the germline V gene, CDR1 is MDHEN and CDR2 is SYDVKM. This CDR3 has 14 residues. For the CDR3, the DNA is TGTGCCAGCAGTGTACTGACAGGCCCCGGGGAGCTGTTTTTT. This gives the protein CASSVLTGPGELFF.

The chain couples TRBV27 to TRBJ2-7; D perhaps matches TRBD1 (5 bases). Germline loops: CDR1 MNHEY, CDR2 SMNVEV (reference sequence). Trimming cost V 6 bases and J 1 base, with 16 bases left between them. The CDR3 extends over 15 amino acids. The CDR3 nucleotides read TGTGCCAGCAGGATAAACGTCGACAGATCCTACGAGCAGTACTTC. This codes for CASRINVDRSYEQYF.

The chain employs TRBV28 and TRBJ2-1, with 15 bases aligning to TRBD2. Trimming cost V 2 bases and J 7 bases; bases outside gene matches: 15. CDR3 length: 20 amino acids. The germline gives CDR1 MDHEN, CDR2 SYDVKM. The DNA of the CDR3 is TGTGCCAGCAGTTTAGGGATGGGACTAGCGGGAGGACGAGGAAGGAATGAGCAGTTCTTC. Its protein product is CASSLGMGLAGGRGRNEQFF.

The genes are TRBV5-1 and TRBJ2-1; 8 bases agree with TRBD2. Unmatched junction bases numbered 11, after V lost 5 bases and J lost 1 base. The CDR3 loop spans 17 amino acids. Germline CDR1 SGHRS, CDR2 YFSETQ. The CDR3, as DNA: TGCGCCAGCAGGGGGCGCAAAGCGGGGGCGTCCTACAATGAGCAGTTCTTC. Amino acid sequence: CASRGRKAGASYNEQFF.